A few counts support the clone carrying this T cell receptor beta chain. Its target is unknown. In TCRdb, the 5' RACE reads were re-called with MiXCR into one record per CDR3 protein. Here the sample spans more than 650,000 distinct CDR3 sequences, approximately 12% being singletons. This CDR3 comprises 16 residues. In germline, CDR1 is MGHDK, CDR2 SYGVNS. The J segment lost 8 bases and the V segment lost 0 bases, leaving 7 bases of the junction unmatched. The source of the sample is a study of CD8 T cells in ankylosing spondylitis. Study-wide results and caveats: The clones that were linked to disease were reported to be significantly enriched in matched synovial fluid samples from ankylosing spondylitis patients. Fewer than ten highly homologous variants made up a TCR beta motif that seemed to typify ankylosing spondylitis blood. Earlier literature documents some of the motif variants in reactive arthritis synovial fluid and blood.

Sequenced sample: blood, either unsorted or a sorted T cell fraction (not recorded which). V is TRBV25-1 and J is TRBJ2-1; TRBD2 agrees at 10 bases. The sequence was collected from a male donor with ankylosing spondylitis. DNA of the CDR3: TGTGCCAGCAGTGAATATATAAGCGGGAGGGCCGATGAGCAGTTCTTC. Its protein product is CASSEYISGRADEQFF.